This T cell receptor beta chain is from a study of shared clonotypes between healthy human individuals. The CDR3 runs 13 residues. Germline V gene data show CDR1 as SNHLY and CDR2 as FYNNEI. V was cut by 6 bases and J by 4 bases, with 9 bases left in between. The assay used deep level. Source study methods: Filtering differed because ImmunoSEQ produced junction-only sequences that carried no quality scores. Sequencing used immunoSEQ multiplex PCR; TCRdb keeps in-frame clones, though not all of them. The DNA gave D and trimming, while V, J and clone size come from that table. The table records over 400,000 clones, approximately 84% of them present only once.

The gene calls are TRBV2 and TRBJ2-2, with D tentatively TRBD2 (6 bases). The sample taken for sequencing was PBMCs. The source is a woman between 40 and 50 years old in good health. Some clones in this sample may be carry-over from other donors' samples. CDR3 in amino acids: CASRGLATGELFF. The CDR3, as DNA: TGTGCCAGCAGGGGACTGGCCACCGGGGAGCTGTTTTTT.